Listed here are 32 T cell receptor beta chains from one sample, sequenced in a study (dated by TCRdb to between 2015 and 2017). Library preparation employed 5' RACE. The listed sequencing device is Illumina MiSeq. TCRdb handled the public reads itself, with Q25 trimming in fastp and clone calling in MiXCR, and kept productive beta chains. When rows share a CDR3 protein, they turn into one entry using the most common DNA and genes. Within this sample are tens of thousands of distinct CDR3 sequences, with under 40% of them counted one time only. The biggest ten clones account for roughly 2.2% of the sample. The sample was tumor-infiltrating naive CD4+ T cells sorted from the breast tumor. Sample cell subset or site, as interpreted from the label and publication: naive CD4+ T cells, CD4+CD45RA+CD25-. The origin of the receptors is a female donor with breast cancer.

This clonotype was recorded at least ten times. The genes are TRBV5-1 and TRBJ2-1; maybe TRBD2 (5 bases). Germline lookup yields CDR1 SGHRS and CDR2 YFSETQ. The CDR3 has 15 amino acids. V lost 2 bases, J lost 7 bases, and 16 bases lay in between. In DNA form, the CDR3 reads TGCGCCAGCAGCTTCGATGCATTCTCGGGGAATGAGCAGTTCTTC. Protein sequence: CASSFDAFSGNEQFF.

Regarding this clonotype: Without the conserved terminal phenylalanine or tryptophan, this CDR3 likely stems from a read error. The chain couples TRBV4-1 to TRBJ2-2; D possibly uses TRBD1 or TRBD2 (5 bases each). The V end lost 1 base, the J end lost 2 bases, and 8 bases lay between the germline ends. CDR3 size: 15 residues. From germline, CDR1 is MGHRA and CDR2 YSYEKL. DNA for the CDR3: TGCGCCAGCAGCCAAGGAGGGGTCAACACCGGGGAGCTGTTTTAT. Translating it yields CASSQGGVNTGELFY.

The sample holds a few counts of this clonotype. A much more abundant neighbour one base away suggests this may be a read error. The J gene is TRBJ2-5, the V gene TRBV20-1; D gene uncertain. The CDR3 has 13 residues. CDR1 is DFQATT and CDR2 is SNEGSKA in the germline V gene (reference sequence). CDR3 sequence: CGARDPPTEAQYF. The CDR3, as DNA: TGCGGTGCTAGAGACCCCCCTACCGAGGCCCAGTACTTC.

In its sample, this clonotype was seen many times. This chain connects TRBV20-1 to TRBJ2-6, with 8 bases lining up with TRBD2. The CDR3 has 17 residues. Germline V CDR1 and CDR2: DFQATT, SNEGSKA (reference sequence). With 2 bases clipped from V and 0 bases from J, the junction kept 6 bases outside the gene matches. The chain's CDR3 is CSARKSGSFSGANVLTF. CDR3 in DNA: TGCAGTGCTAGAAAAAGCGGGAGTTTCTCTGGGGCCAACGTCCTGACTTTC.

Of note for this clonotype: Given the absence of the conserved phenylalanine or tryptophan at the CDR3 end, a read error is likely. V is TRBV6-5 and J is TRBJ1-2, with no clear D. Germline V lookup: CDR1 MNHEY, CDR2 SVGAGI. The V end was cut by 2 bases, the J end by 4 bases, with 11 bases between. The CDR3 totals 14 residues. CDR3 sequence (DNA): TGTGCCAGCAGTTACAGCCGGGGAGCCTATGGCTACACCCTC. This codes for CASSYSRGAYGYTL.

Judged by abundance, this clonotype is medium-sized (0.01 to 0.1%). The J gene is TRBJ1-2, the V gene TRBV5-1, with 9 bases matching TRBD1. Per germline, CDR1 SGHRS and CDR2 YFSETQ. V trimming: 3 bases; J trimming: 4 bases; junction bases outside the gene matches: 4. This CDR3 has 14 residues. The CDR3 nucleotides read TGCGCCAGCAGCTCGGGGGACAGGGCCTATGGCTACACCTTC. This sequence encodes CASSSGDRAYGYTF.

The V gene is TRBV24-1, the J gene TRBJ1-5, with D uncertain. The CDR3 covers 18 residues. Trimming took 3 bases from V and 2 from J, leaving 19 bases between them. The germline gives CDR1 KGHDR, CDR2 SFDVKD. CDR3 in DNA: TGTGCCACCAGTGATGCCCCTTCGGGTGCCGTAGGCAATCAGCCCCAGCATTTT. As protein: CATSDAPSGAVGNQPQHF.

This sequence joins TRBV7-6 and TRBJ1-5; 10 nucleotides match TRBD1. The V and J ends lost 5 bases and 6 bases, in that order; junction bases with no gene match: 7. CDR1 and CDR2 from the germline V gene are SGHVS and FNYEAQ. The CDR3 is made up of 15 amino acids. The CDR3 bases are TGTGCCAGCAGCCCGACAGGGGGCTACACTCAGCCCCAGCATTTT. This codes for CASSPTGGYTQPQHF.

Comment on this clonotype: A much larger clone sits a single nucleotide away, making a read error possible. The gene calls are TRBV15 and TRBJ1-5; TRBD1 might be the D (6 bases). There are 15 residues in the CDR3. Germline V gene sequence: CDR1 LNHNV, CDR2 YYDKDF (reference sequence). The chain's CDR3 is CATSRGGPRNQPRHF. CDR3 nucleotide sequence: TGTGCCACCAGCAGAGGGGGGCCGCGCAATCAGCCCCGGCATTTT.

This clonotype was observed a handful of times. This may come from a read error, since a much larger clone is one base off. J is TRBJ2-1 and V is TRBV11-3; the D is unclear. The V gene's germline CDR1 is SGHNT and CDR2 YENEEA. Trimming shortened V by 5 bases and J by 4 bases, and 9 bases separated the two germline ends. The CDR3 has 13 amino acids. The CDR3 region is CASSPRSYNEQFF. The CDR3 region has the DNA TGTGCCAGCAGCCCCCGATCTTACAATGAGCAGTTCTTC. Combining the CDR3 with reference TRBV11-3 and TRBJ2-1 gives the whole variable domain EAGVVQSPRYKIIEKKQPVAFWCNPISGHNTLYWYLQNLGQGPELLIRYENEEAVDDSQLPKDRFSAERLKGVDSTLKIQPAELGDSAVYLCASSPRSYNEQFFGPGTRLTVL.

The chain is built from TRBV20-1 and TRBJ2-7; either TRBD1 or TRBD2 may fit D (5 bases each). V dropped 6 bases and J dropped 5 bases, with 14 bases sitting between them. CDR3 length equals 12 residues. Germline CDR1 DFQATT, CDR2 SNEGSKA (reference sequence). The CDR3 loop reads CSAQGVGDEQYF. CDR3 nucleotide sequence: TGCAGTGCCCAAGGGGTGGGGGACGAGCAGTACTTC.

V gene TRBV30 combines with J gene TRBJ1-5; 12 positions match TRBD1. The V segment lost 0 bases and the J segment 7 bases; nucleotides outside the gene matches: 7. This CDR3 has 16 residues. The germline CDR1 and CDR2 sequences are GTSNPN and SVGIG (reference sequence). The CDR3 DNA follows: TGTGCCTGGAGTGTACAGGGACAGGGGGCAACACAGCCCCAGCATTTT. The encoded protein is CAWSVQGQGATQPQHF.

This clonotype was observed a few times. V usage is TRBV29-1 and J usage is TRBJ2-7; no reliable D call. Germline V gene sequence: CDR1 SQVTM, CDR2 ANQGSEA. This CDR3 region has 12 residues. V lost 4 bases and J lost 3, with 10 bases in between. The CDR3 DNA follows: TGCAGCGTTGTAGGGAAACGCTACGAGCAGTACTTC. Translation: CSVVGKRYEQYF.

This clonotype was recorded at least ten times. The chain employs TRBV6-5 and TRBJ1-1; D is perhaps TRBD1 (5 bases). This CDR3 is 14 amino acids long. Trimming removed 0 bases at V and 8 bases at J, with 13 bases between. Germline V gene sequence: CDR1 MNHEY, CDR2 SVGAGI. The CDR3 loop reads CASSYSLGRGEAFF. Written as DNA, the CDR3 is TGTGCCAGCAGTTACTCGCTGGGGAGGGGAGAAGCTTTCTTT.

V usage is TRBV5-1 and J usage is TRBJ2-1; 7 bases are a match to TRBD1. The CDR3 contains 15 residues. J lost 4 bases, V lost 4 bases, and 8 bases had no gene match. CDR1 is SGHRS and CDR2 is YFSETQ in the germline V gene. The CDR3 protein is CASSVLQGFYNEQFF. DNA of the CDR3: TGCGCCAGCAGCGTGTTACAGGGGTTTTACAATGAGCAGTTCTTC.

This clonotype appeared a single time. The chain links TRBV13 to TRBJ1-1; D call uncertain. CDR1 and CDR2 (germline): PRHDT, FYEKMQ (reference sequence). V lost 2 bases, J lost 1 base, and 11 bases lay in between. The CDR3 contains 15 residues. For the CDR3, the DNA is TGTGCCAGCAGCTTAAGGCGGTCGGCGAACACTGAAGCTTTCTTT. This translates into CASSLRRSANTEAFF. Filled out from reference TRBV13 and TRBJ1-1, the complete variable domain reads AAGVIQSPRHLIKEKRETATLKCYPIPRHDTVYWYQQGPGQDPQFLISFYEKMQSDKGSIPDRFSAQQFSDYHSELNMSSLELGDSALYFCASSLRRSANTEAFFGQGTRLTVV.

V usage is TRBV6-1 and J usage is TRBJ2-7; 10 bases line up with TRBD2. The length of the CDR3 is 15 residues. Trimming cost V 6 bases and J 0 bases; bases outside gene matches: 5. CDR1 is MNHNS, CDR2 SASEGT, per germline. CDR3 sequence (DNA): TGTGCCAGCAGCCCCCTAGCGGGAGTCTCCTACGAGCAGTACTTC. It codes for CASSPLAGVSYEQYF.

Details on this clonotype: Since a much larger clone is just one base distant, this may be a read error. The chain carries TRBV6-5 and TRBJ2-3; D is perhaps TRBD1 (6 bases). The last part of the DNA fits TRBJ1-5 better; the J call may be wrong. This CDR3 region has 17 residues. CDR1 is MNHEY and CDR2 is SVGAGI in the germline V gene. CDR3 DNA: TGTGCCAGCAGTTACGCGGCGCCCGGCAGGGACACAGATACGCAGCATTTT. Residues: CASSYAAPGRDTDTQHF.

This clonotype was seen ten or more times. CDR3 DNA: TGTGCCAGCAGCTTAACAGGGACGGCTAATTCACCCCTCCACTTT. Translated, it gives CASSLTGTANSPLHF. The chain links TRBV7-9 to TRBJ1-6; the D gene is possibly TRBD1 (6 bases). The CDR3 covers 15 residues. Trimming shortened V by 2 bases and J by 6 bases, and 11 bases separated the two germline ends. Germline CDR1 reads SEHNR; CDR2 reads FQNEAQ (reference sequence).

This rearrangement joins TRBV7-9 to TRBJ1-2; 7 nucleotides agree with TRBD1. Germline V gene sequence: CDR1 SEHNR, CDR2 FQNEAQ (reference sequence). This CDR3 is built from 15 residues. Germline trimming cut 4 bases from V and 3 bases from J; bases unmatched to any gene: 8. The CDR3 here is CASSSKSTGDYGYTF. CDR3 in DNA: TGTGCCAGCAGCTCTAAGTCAACAGGGGACTATGGCTACACCTTC.

Relative to its sample, this clonotype is medium-sized (0.01 to 0.1%). This rearrangement joins TRBV27 to TRBJ2-7; no firm D call. CDR1 and CDR2 (germline): MNHEY, SMNVEV (reference sequence). The CDR3 covers 13 residues. Deletions cut 6 bases from V and 0 bases from J, with 9 bases between. The CDR3 loop reads CASRRSGSYEQYF. In nucleotides, the CDR3 is TGTGCCAGCAGAAGGTCAGGCTCCTACGAGCAGTACTTC.

About this clonotype: A read error may explain this, as a much larger clone is one base away. The chain links TRBV12-3 or TRBV12-4 to TRBJ2-5, with a weak D call TRBD2 (7 bases). The V end lost 6 bases, the J end lost 5 bases, and 22 bases lay between the germline ends. This CDR3 has 16 amino acids. The CDR3 reads CASSPNGSGGRETQYF. For the CDR3, the DNA is TGTGCCAGCAGCCCCAACGGGTCGGGGGGCCGGGAGACCCAGTACTTC.

In its sample, this clonotype was seen many times. The chain joins TRBV11-2 to TRBJ2-1; maybe TRBD1 (5 bases). CDR3 length: 16 amino acids. Per the germline V gene, CDR1 is SGHAT and CDR2 is FQNNGV. The V end lost 6 bases, the J end lost 4 bases, and 19 bases lay between the germline ends. The CDR3 DNA reads as TGTGCCAGCAGTCCCGGACGCGGTAGGGGTTACAATGAGCAGTTCTTC. Amino acids: CASSPGRGRGYNEQFF.

This clonotype is medium-sized. The chain combines TRBV25-1 with TRBJ1-1, with 8 nucleotides matching TRBD1. Trimming at V came to 8 bases and at J to 3 bases, leaving 2 bases not matched to a gene. This CDR3 contains 12 residues. Germline-derived CDR1 and CDR2 are MGHDK and SYGVNS. This CDR3 reads CASGQGYTEAFF. CDR3 bases: TGTGCCAGCGGACAGGGTTACACTGAAGCTTTCTTT.

The chain links TRBV6-5 to TRBJ1-1, with 9 bases aligning to TRBD1. The V segment lost 6 bases and the J segment 5 bases; nucleotides outside the gene matches: 10. The germline V gene has CDR1 MNHEY and CDR2 SVGAGI. This CDR3 is built from 15 residues. CDR3 DNA sequence: TGTGCCAGCAGGACCGGGACAGGGAGGCGGACTGAAGCTTTCTTT. Translated, it gives CASRTGTGRRTEAFF.

The CDR3, as DNA: TGTGCAACTAATGAAAAACTGTTTTTT. Residues: CATNEKLFF. The V call is TRBV24-1, the J call TRBJ1-4; D is uncertain. Germline CDR1 reads KGHDR; CDR2 reads SFDVKD. The length of the CDR3 is 9 residues.

By frequency in the sample, this clonotype is medium-sized. The chain joins TRBV10-1 to TRBJ2-1; 9 bases are a match to TRBD2. The CDR3 loop spans 15 amino acids. After removal of 4 bases from V and 7 bases from J, the junction contained 8 bases not matched to a gene. The germline CDR1 and CDR2 sequences are WNHNN and SYGVQD (reference sequence). The CDR3 region is CASSGQAGGYNEQFF. CDR3 in DNA: TGCGCCAGCAGTGGTCAAGCGGGAGGTTATAATGAGCAGTTCTTC.

Concerning this clonotype: This may come from a read error, since a much larger clone is one base off. This chain links TRBV2 with TRBJ2-7; no clear D gene. The V and J ends lost 7 bases and 2 bases respectively, with 9 bases between them. The CDR3 runs 12 residues. Germline V gene lookup returns CDR1 SNHLY and CDR2 FYNNEI. CDR3 nucleotide sequence: TGTGCCAGCACGGGTATTCCCTACGAGCAGTACTTC. Protein: CASTGIPYEQYF. Based on the CDR3 plus reference TRBV2 and TRBJ2-7, the full variable domain is EPEVTQTPSHQVTQMGQEVILRCVPISNHLYFYWYRQILGQKVEFLVSFYNNEISEKSEIFDDQFSVERPDGSNFTLKIRSTKLEDSAMYFCASTGIPYEQYFGPGTRLTVT.

This clonotype has a handful of counts. V and J are TRBV6-5 and TRBJ2-7; possibly TRBD1 for D (6 bases). The germline V gene has CDR1 MNHEY and CDR2 SVGAGI. Trimming pared 5 bases from V and 3 bases from J, leaving 11 bases between. The CDR3 extends over 13 amino acids. Here the CDR3 DNA reads TGTGCCAGCAGTCCCCGCAGGGGCTACGAGCAGTACTTC. Translation gives CASSPRRGYEQYF.

A remark on this clonotype: This clone may be a read error of a much larger clone one base away. This chain connects TRBV29-1 to TRBJ1-5; a possible D gene is TRBD1 (5 bases). Per germline, CDR1 SQVTM and CDR2 ANQGSEA. Trimming left V 4 bases short and J 7 bases short, with 14 bases between. The CDR3 contains 13 residues. The chain's CDR3 is CSVVGAPAQPQHF. CDR3 coding DNA: TGCAGCGTTGTAGGGGCCCCTGCACAGCCCCAGCATTTT.

For this clonotype: A much larger clone lies a single base off, so this may be a read error. The V gene is TRBV5-1, the J gene TRBJ2-1; TRBD2 matches 9 bases. V lost 1 base to trimming and J lost 1 base; unmatched junction nucleotides: 9. CDR1 SGHRS and CDR2 YFSETQ come from the germline V gene. CDR3 length: 18 residues. CDR3 sequence reads: CASSLIGTSRTSYNEQFF. In nucleotides, the CDR3 is TGCGCCAGCAGCTTGATAGGGACTAGCCGGACGTCCTACAATGAGCAGTTCTTC. Looking up the rest from reference TRBV5-1 and TRBJ2-1 gives the full variable domain: KAGVTQTPRYLIKTRGQQVTLSCSPISGHRSVSWYQQTPGQGLQFLFEYFSETQRNKGNFPGRFSGRQFSNSRSEMNVSTLELGDSALYLCASSLIGTSRTSYNEQFFGPGTRLTVL.

On this clonotype: Given a much more abundant clone one base away, this may be a read error. This chain joins TRBV7-9 and TRBJ2-7; TRBD1 aligns across 7 bases. The V gene's germline CDR1 is SEHNR and CDR2 FQNEAQ (reference sequence). This CDR3 contains 12 residues. The CDR3 loop is CASSDRYYGQYF. DNA of the CDR3: TGTGCCAGCTCGGACAGGTATTACGGGCAGTACTTC.